Following are 5 T cell receptor beta chains from one sample sequenced in a study of blood T cells in healthy people across ages. Primers used in a second PCR of about 7 to 11 cycles were a sample-barcoded 5' primer and a J-beta primer mix. TCRdb reprocessed the 5' RACE reads with MiXCR, giving one entry per CDR3 protein. The sample lists some 640,000 distinct CDR3 sequences, approximately 30% seen once, with approximately 14% in the top ten. Sequencing input: blood. The receptor source for this set is a woman over 75 in good health.

Notes on this clonotype: A much more abundant neighbour one base away suggests this may be a read error. The J gene is TRBJ1-2, the V gene TRBV15; D gene unclear. V shed 0 bases and J shed 7 bases, with 9 bases lying between them. CDR3 size: 13 residues. Germline loops: CDR1 LNHNV, CDR2 YYDKDF (reference sequence). The CDR3 sequence is CATSRDYIGGYTF. The CDR3 DNA sequence: TGTGCCACCAGCAGAGATTACATAGGTGGCTACACCTTC. Together with reference TRBV15 and TRBJ1-2, the CDR3 gives the full variable domain: DAMVIQNPRYQVTQFGKPVTLSCSQTLNHNVMYWYQQKSSQAPKLLFHYYDKDFNNEADTPDNFQSRRPNTSFCFLDIRSPGLGDTAMYLCATSRDYIGGYTFGSGTRLTVV.

The chain employs TRBV5-1 and TRBJ1-1; the D is unclear. Trimming took 0 bases from V and 3 from J, leaving 3 bases between them. The germline V gene has CDR1 SGHRS and CDR2 YFSETQ. The CDR3 runs 12 residues. The CDR3 sequence is CASSLDDTEAFF. The CDR3 bases are TGCGCCAGCAGCTTGGATGACACTGAAGCTTTCTTT.

This clonotype was detected only a few times. This chain uses TRBV13 with TRBJ1-3, with D possibly being TRBD1 (6 bases). The CDR3 has 13 amino acids. Trimming left V 2 bases short and J 7 bases short, with 9 bases between. Germline V lookup: CDR1 PRHDT, CDR2 FYEKMQ (reference sequence). The CDR3 reads CASSLRGANTIYF. For the CDR3, the DNA is TGTGCCAGCAGCTTAAGGGGGGCCAACACCATATATTTT.

The CDR3 coding sequence is TGTGCCTGGAGTGTACCCCGGGAGACCCAGTACTTC. Protein sequence: CAWSVPRETQYF. This sequence joins TRBV30 and TRBJ2-5; D is undetermined. This CDR3 spans 12 amino acids. The V gene's germline CDR1 is GTSNPN and CDR2 SVGIG (reference sequence). V was clipped by 0 bases and J by 5 bases, with 7 bases between them.

As regards this clonotype: An end of the junction differs from the germline gene, which may be a read error. The V gene is TRBV6-4, the J gene TRBJ2-3; D gene uncertain. The CDR3 totals 16 residues. Germline loops: CDR1 MRHNA, CDR2 SNTAGT. The CDR3 sequence: CACSDSQLDGSDTQYF. CDR3 DNA sequence: TGTGCCTGCAGTGACTCGCAGTTGGATGGGTCAGATACGCAGTATTTT.